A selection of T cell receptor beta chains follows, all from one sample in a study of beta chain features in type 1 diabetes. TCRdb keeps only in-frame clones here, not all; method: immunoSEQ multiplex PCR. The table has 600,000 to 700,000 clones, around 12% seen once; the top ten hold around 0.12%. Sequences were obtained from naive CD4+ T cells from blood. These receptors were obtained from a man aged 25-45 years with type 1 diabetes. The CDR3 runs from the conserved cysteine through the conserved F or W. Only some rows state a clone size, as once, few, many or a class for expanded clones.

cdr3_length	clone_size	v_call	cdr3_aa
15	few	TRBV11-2	CASSLTGANTGELFF
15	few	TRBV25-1	CASSESGRDKNIQYF
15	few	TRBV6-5	CASSYASGKAGELFF
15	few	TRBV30	CAWNGDSGGTDTQYF
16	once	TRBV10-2	CASSEYPGQSSYEQYF
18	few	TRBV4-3	CASSPRGRSGGPTGELFF
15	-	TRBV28	CASSFRDGWTYEQYF
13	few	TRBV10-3	CAISSRPPDTQYF
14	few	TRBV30	CAWTRASGGNEQFF
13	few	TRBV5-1	CASSSDNSYEQYF
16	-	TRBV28	CASSMDSSRPGYGYTF